These T cell receptor beta chains were read from a single sample in a study of blood T cell repertoires in COVID-19. Assay: immunoSEQ multiplex PCR; the TCRdb copy retains only in-frame clones and omits some. The table lists about 250,000 clones, 70% to 85% of them singletons. Sequencing was done on a sample of peripheral blood. These receptor sequences come from an elderly woman with acute or convalescent COVID-19. CDR3s include the opening cysteine and the closing phenylalanine or tryptophan. A D gene is named only where the DNA matches it firmly. Only part of the rows carry a size: once, few, many, or a class if the clone is expanded.

d_call	v_call	j_call	clone_size	cdr3_aa	cdr3_nt
-	TRBV6-5	TRBJ1-6	-	CASSSLQGGMASPLHF	TGTGCCAGCAGTTCACTACAGGGAGGGATGGCTTCACCCCTCCACTTT
TRBD2	TRBV7-6	TRBJ2-3	-	CASSPGTSGGVSDTQYF	TGTGCCAGCAGCCCCGGGACTAGCGGGGGGGTGTCAGATACGCAGTATTTT
-	TRBV7-6	TRBJ2-2	once	CASSLRRGENTGELFF	TGTGCCAGCAGCTTAAGGAGGGGCGAGAACACCGGGGAGCTGTTTTTT
TRBD1	TRBV12-3/TRBV12-4	TRBJ1-5	few	CASSLDRGQPQHF	TGTGCCAGCAGTTTGGACAGGGGCCAGCCCCAGCATTTT
TRBD1	TRBV6-5	TRBJ1-4	-	CASHRDRNEKLFF	TGTGCCAGTCACCGGGACAGAAATGAAAAACTGTTTTTT
TRBD1	TRBV19	TRBJ2-2	few	CASSHRTGDTGELFF	TGTGCCAGTAGCCATCGGACAGGGGACACCGGGGAGCTGTTTTTT
TRBD1	TRBV6-5	TRBJ1-1	-	CASAQGARMNTEAFF	TGTGCCAGCGCCCAGGGGGCAAGAATGAACACTGAAGCTTTCTTT
-	TRBV7-6	TRBJ2-3	-	CASSLARERADTQYF	TGTGCCAGCAGCTTAGCGCGGGAACGGGCAGATACGCAGTATTTT
-	TRBV5-1	TRBJ2-7	-	CASSLEEGREQYF	TGCGCCAGCAGCCTGGAGGAGGGGCGTGAGCAGTACTTC
TRBD1	TRBV6-6	TRBJ2-1	once	CASRRTGTNEQFF	TGTGCCAGCAGAAGGACAGGTACGAATGAGCAGTTCTTC
-	TRBV19	TRBJ1-2	-	CASSAGVPSYGYTF	TGTGCCAGTAGTGCCGGGGTCCCCTCCTATGGCTACACCTTC
TRBD1	TRBV28	TRBJ1-1	-	CASSKPGQGATEAFF	TGTGCCAGCAGTAAGCCGGGACAGGGAGCCACTGAAGCTTTCTTT
TRBD1	TRBV10-3	TRBJ2-7	-	CATSRGQDSYEQYF	TGTGCCACCAGCCGGGGACAGGACTCCTACGAGCAGTACTTC
-	TRBV2	TRBJ1-4	-	CASRWTSEKLFF	TGTGCCAGCAGGTGGACATCTGAAAAACTGTTTTTT
-	TRBV10-1	TRBJ2-1	-	CASSRAETYNEQFF	TGCGCCAGCAGTCGAGCGGAAACCTACAATGAGCAGTTCTTC
-	TRBV5-4	TRBJ2-3	few	CASSPGAGAGQDTQYF	TGTGCCAGCAGCCCGGGTGCGGGAGCGGGACAAGATACGCAGTATTTT
TRBD2	TRBV5-1	TRBJ2-3	-	CASSPLAGGVPDTQYF	TGCGCCAGCAGCCCACTAGCGGGGGGTGTTCCAGATACGCAGTATTTT
-	TRBV14	TRBJ2-7	-	CASSHRTPSSYEQYF	TGTGCCAGCAGCCATAGGACACCCAGCTCCTACGAGCAGTACTTC
-	TRBV7-2	TRBJ2-7	-	CASSLGPGSYEQYF	TGTGCCAGCAGCTTAGGTCCAGGGTCCTACGAGCAGTACTTC
-	TRBV19	TRBJ1-3	few	CASTERQGLGNTIYF	TGTGCCAGTACCGAGAGGCAGGGGCTTGGAAACACCATATATTTT
TRBD1	TRBV6-5	TRBJ2-7	-	CASRDGQGRMYEQYF	TGTGCCAGCAGAGATGGACAGGGGAGGATGTACGAGCAGTACTTC
TRBD2	TRBV5-1	TRBJ2-7	-	CASSFERDASYEQYF	TGCGCCAGCAGCTTCGAGCGGGATGCAAGCTACGAGCAGTACTTC
-	TRBV6-5	TRBJ2-5	-	CASSYSRGKTQYF	TGTGCCAGCAGTTACTCGAGGGGGAAGACCCAGTACTTC
-	TRBV7-9	TRBJ2-7	-	CASSSGVGSEQYF	TGTGCCAGCAGCTCCGGGGTCGGGAGCGAGCAGTACTTC
-	TRBV12-5	TRBJ2-3	-	CASGLGLYTDTQYF	TGTGCTAGTGGTTTGGGACTGTACACAGATACGCAGTATTTT
-	TRBV2	TRBJ1-6	-	CASRATTTNNSPLHF	TGTGCCAGCAGGGCCACTACGACCAATAATTCACCCCTCCACTTT
TRBD2	TRBV18	TRBJ2-2	-	CASSPPSGPLTGELFF	TGTGCCAGCTCACCACCTAGCGGGCCCCTCACCGGGGAGCTGTTTTTT
TRBD2	TRBV10-2	TRBJ2-1	-	CASRGLAGVVEQFF	TGCGCCAGTAGAGGACTAGCGGGAGTAGTTGAGCAGTTCTTC
-	TRBV5-1	TRBJ2-3	-	CASAVGSSFRTDTQYF	TGCGCCAGCGCCGTGGGGAGTTCATTTCGTACAGATACGCAGTATTTT
TRBD1	TRBV5-4	TRBJ2-7	once	CASSLGQGNEQYF	TGTGCCAGCAGCCTGGGACAGGGGAACGAGCAGTACTTC